One and the same sample provided the 20 T cell receptor beta chains below, sequenced in a study of blood T cell repertoires in COVID-19. The protocol was immunoSEQ multiplex PCR, while the TCRdb copy is restricted to in-frame clones and leaves out a portion. The data contain approximately 150,000 clones, 83% of them singletons. The sequenced material came from peripheral blood. These receptors were taken from a woman of 80 years or more with acute or convalescent COVID-19.

This clone was detected a few times. J is TRBJ2-2 and V is TRBV5-1; TRBD2 agrees at 9 bases. Trimming removed 2 bases from V and 4 bases from J; junction bases left unmatched: 6. In germline, CDR1 is SGHRS, CDR2 YFSETQ. There are 16 residues in the CDR3. The DNA of the CDR3 is TGCGCCAGCAGCTTTATAGCGGGAGAACCCACCGGGGAGCTGTTTTTT. This sequence encodes CASSFIAGEPTGELFF.

CDR3 DNA: TGTGCCAGCAGTGGGGGGGCTGGCGCCGGGGAGCTGTTTTTT. Translation gives CASSGGAGAGELFF. The V call is TRBV28, the J call TRBJ2-2, with D maybe TRBD2 (7 bases). This CDR3 spans 14 amino acids. V gave up 5 bases and J gave up 6 bases, with 13 bases separating them. CDR1 is MDHEN and CDR2 is SYDVKM in the germline V gene.

In this sample, this clone turned up a few times. Its ends do not fully match the called genes, so a read error is possible. V usage is TRBV2 and J usage is TRBJ2-2; 10 bases are a match to TRBD1. This CDR3 spans 15 amino acids. Germline V lookup: CDR1 SNHLY, CDR2 FYNNEI. The CDR3 protein is CASGDRGQGTGELFF. The CDR3 DNA sequence: TGTGCCAGCGGTGACAGGGGGCAGGGGACCGGGGAGCTGTTTTTT.

The chain employs TRBV11-3 and TRBJ1-1; TRBD1 aligns across 7 bases. The germline CDR1 and CDR2 sequences are SGHNT and YENEEA. This CDR3 has 13 residues. V trimming: 5 bases; J trimming: 1 base; junction bases outside the gene matches: 1. The CDR3, as DNA: TGTGCCAGCAGCCGACAGGGGAACACTGAAGCTTTCTTT. Protein sequence: CASSRQGNTEAFF.

The CDR3 here is CASSLNTGDSNEKLFF. In DNA, the CDR3 is TGCGCCAGCAGCCTCAACACGGGGGACTCTAATGAAAAACTGTTTTTT. The gene calls are TRBV4-1 and TRBJ1-4, with a possible D match to TRBD1 (5 bases). This CDR3 comprises 16 residues. V lost 4 bases and J lost 3, with 15 bases in between. Germline CDR1 is MGHRA and CDR2 is YSYEKL.

The chain recombines TRBV5-6 with TRBJ2-5; a weak D match, TRBD2 (5 bases). This CDR3 spans 15 amino acids. The ends were cut back, 0 bases at V and 1 base at J, with 10 bases in the middle. Germline V gene sequence: CDR1 SGHDT, CDR2 YYEEEE. The CDR3 here is CASSLATRSQETQYF. The CDR3 DNA is TGTGCCAGCAGCTTGGCCACTAGATCCCAAGAGACCCAGTACTTC.

The J gene is TRBJ2-1, the V gene TRBV7-3; TRBD2 matches at 11 bases. This CDR3 comprises 15 residues. The trim removed 6 bases at V and 7 bases at J, leaving 8 bases unmatched. Per the germline V gene, CDR1 is SGHTA and CDR2 is FQGTGA. The CDR3 protein is CASSLSGGAANEQFF. CDR3 DNA sequence: TGTGCCAGCAGTCTTAGCGGGGGGGCCGCGAATGAGCAGTTCTTC.

This chain uses TRBV2 with TRBJ2-3; no clear D gene. The CDR3 runs 14 residues. Germline V CDR1 and CDR2: SNHLY, FYNNEI. The V and J ends lost 8 bases and 0 bases respectively, with 12 bases between them. CDR3 nucleotides: TGTGCCAGCGATAGCTTCGGTAGCACAGATACGCAGTATTTT. It specifies CASDSFGSTDTQYF.

This clone was picked up a small number of times. The chain joins TRBV15 to TRBJ1-5; no reliable D call. V shed 8 bases and J shed 4 bases, with 27 bases lying between them. Germline lookup yields CDR1 LNHNV and CDR2 YYDKDF (reference sequence). The CDR3 extends over 18 amino acids. The CDR3 protein is CATPSGCSDAPINQPQHF. The CDR3 bases are TGTGCCACCCCATCAGGATGCAGTGACGCCCCAATAAATCAGCCCCAGCATTTT.

The chain joins TRBV7-2 to TRBJ2-7; maybe TRBD2 (6 bases). V gave up 3 bases and J gave up 0 bases, with 18 bases separating them. Germline V gene data show CDR1 as SGHTA and CDR2 as FQGNSA. CDR3 length: 17 residues. CDR3 nucleotide sequence: TGTGCCAGCAGCTTCCCACCTATAGGGACTTCCTCCTACGAGCAGTACTTC. Its protein product is CASSFPPIGTSSYEQYF. Full variable domain (remainder filled in from reference TRBV7-2 and TRBJ2-7): GAGVSQSPSNKVTEKGKDVELRCDPISGHTALYWYRQSLGQGLEFLIYFQGNSAPDKSGLPSDRFSAERTGGSVSTLTIQRTQQEDSAVYLCASSFPPIGTSSYEQYFGPGTRLTVT.

A note on this clone: One end of the junction does not line up with germline, which may come from a read error. CDR3 loop: CASSIEPGGTDTQYF. The CDR3 DNA follows: TGTGCCAGCAGCATAGAGCCGGGGGGCACAGATACGCAGTATTTT. The rearrangement uses TRBV11-2 and TRBJ2-3, with D perhaps matching TRBD2 (6 bases). CDR3 length: 15 amino acids. Germline lookup yields CDR1 SGHAT and CDR2 FQNNGV.

This clone has a single count. V usage is TRBV4-1 and J usage is TRBJ1-4; D unclear. In germline, CDR1 is MGHRA, CDR2 YSYEKL. The CDR3 loop spans 13 amino acids. Trimming cost V 0 bases and J 13 bases, with 12 bases left between them. The CDR3 reads CASSQDLTLRLFF. In DNA, the CDR3 is TGCGCCAGCAGCCAAGATCTCACCCTGAGACTGTTTTTT.

The J gene is TRBJ1-5, the V gene TRBV7-2; no clear D. Germline V CDR1 and CDR2: SGHTA, FQGNSA. Trimming shortened V by 0 bases and J by 0 bases, and 3 bases separated the two germline ends. CDR3 length: 14 amino acids. The CDR3 here is CASSLAHSNQPQHF. CDR3 nucleotides: TGTGCCAGCAGCTTAGCTCATAGCAATCAGCCCCAGCATTTT.

This clone was detected a few times. The V call is TRBV4-3, the J call TRBJ1-4; D uncertain. Germline-derived CDR1 and CDR2 are LGHNA and YSLEER. V lost 1 base and J lost 3, with 21 bases in between. The CDR3 extends over 19 amino acids. The CDR3 DNA reads as TGCGCCAGCAGCCAAGGAATCGTTTGGAGAAAAGAGGCTAATGAAAAACTGTTTTTT. Protein sequence: CASSQGIVWRKEANEKLFF.

This chain joins TRBV27 and TRBJ2-7, with TRBD1 matching over 7 bases. Germline V gene sequence: CDR1 MNHEY, CDR2 SMNVEV (reference sequence). This CDR3 is built from 15 residues. Trimming cost V 3 bases and J 5 bases; bases outside gene matches: 10. The chain's CDR3 is CASSFTGEARHEQYF. The CDR3 DNA sequence: TGTGCCAGCAGTTTTACAGGGGAAGCTAGGCACGAGCAGTACTTC.

This CDR3 is CASSMLRGISDSGNTIYF. In nucleotides, the CDR3 is TGTGCCAGTAGTATGTTAAGGGGGATATCGGACTCTGGAAACACCATATATTTT. This sequence joins TRBV19 and TRBJ1-3, with D possibly TRBD1 on 6 matching bases. Looked up from germline, CDR1 is LNHDA and CDR2 is SQIVND (reference sequence). The CDR3 contains 18 residues. Trimming shortened V by 3 bases and J by 0 bases, and 18 bases separated the two germline ends.

V usage is TRBV11-2 and J usage is TRBJ1-5; TRBD1 matches at 9 bases. The CDR3 runs 16 residues. CDR1 is SGHAT, CDR2 FQNNGV, per germline. After removal of 5 bases from V and 0 bases from J, the junction contained 5 bases not matched to a gene. CDR3 nucleotide sequence: TGTGCCAGCAGCGAGGGACAGGGATTTAGCAATCAGCCCCAGCATTTT. Protein product: CASSEGQGFSNQPQHF.

V and J are TRBV2 and TRBJ2-1; 13 positions agree with TRBD2. With 7 bases clipped from V and 8 bases from J, the junction kept 5 bases outside the gene matches. The CDR3 length is 14 residues. The germline gives CDR1 SNHLY, CDR2 FYNNEI. CDR3 residues: CASTWTSGGYEQFF. The CDR3 DNA sequence: TGTGCCAGCACGTGGACTAGCGGGGGCTATGAGCAGTTCTTC.

This clone showed up just a few times. V usage is TRBV12-3 or TRBV12-4 and J usage is TRBJ2-1, with 12 bases identical to TRBD2. The CDR3 is 13 amino acids. Trimming removed 5 bases from V and 7 bases from J; junction bases left unmatched: 0. The CDR3 protein is CASSGLAGNEQFF. CDR3 nucleotides: TGTGCCAGCAGTGGACTAGCGGGGAATGAGCAGTTCTTC.

The J gene is TRBJ2-1, the V gene TRBV24-1; D may be TRBD2 (6 bases). CDR3 length equals 15 residues. Between the trimmed V and J ends, which lost 4 bases and 6 bases, there was a span of 15 bases. Germline lookup yields CDR1 KGHDR and CDR2 SFDVKD. CDR3 nucleotide sequence: TGTGCCACCAGTGACCGCGGGACGAGCGTCAATGAGCAGTTCTTC. Its protein product is CATSDRGTSVNEQFF.